This passage covers 27 T cell receptor beta chains from one sample sequenced in a study of immune evolution from preneoplasia to lung adenocarcinoma. Profiling relied on immunoSEQ multiplex PCR, and the TCRdb table lists in-frame clones only, not all of them. Seen here are around 15,000 clones, approximately 86% observed once, and the top ten hold 2.5% to 3%. Sequenced material: FFPE invasive lung adenocarcinoma tissue. The receptors derive from a person aged 70 to 80 with invasive lung adenocarcinoma.

V usage is TRBV27 and J usage is TRBJ1-2, with D perhaps TRBD1 (6 bases). The germline gives CDR1 MNHEY, CDR2 SMNVEV (reference sequence). This CDR3 comprises 14 residues. V shed 3 bases and J shed 2 bases, with 10 bases lying between them. CDR3 bases: TGTGCCAGCAGTTTTAACAGGGCGAACTATGGCTACACCTTC. It encodes CASSFNRANYGYTF.

This clone was found once. The J gene is TRBJ1-1, the V gene TRBV30, with D possibly matching TRBD1 (5 bases). V lost 2 bases, J lost 1 base, and 8 bases lay in between. CDR1 and CDR2 (germline): GTSNPN, SVGIG (reference sequence). The length of the CDR3 is 13 residues. In DNA, the CDR3 is TGTGCCTGGAGTCGGGGGGGGAACACTGAAGCTTTCTTT. Protein: CAWSRGGNTEAFF.

The rearrangement uses TRBV29-1 and TRBJ2-2; no clear D gene. Germline loops: CDR1 SQVTM, CDR2 ANQGSEA. V lost 4 bases to trimming and J lost 3 bases, with 9 bases between them. CDR3 length: 13 amino acids. CDR3 nucleotide sequence: TGCAGCGTTGCTCAGAGATACACCGGGGAGCTGTTTTTT. Protein product: CSVAQRYTGELFF.

V is TRBV7-2 and J is TRBJ1-6; D possibly corresponds to TRBD1 (6 bases). Trimming took 1 base from V and 10 from J, leaving 14 bases between them. Germline V CDR1 and CDR2: SGHTA, FQGNSA. The CDR3 sequence is 15 residues long. The CDR3 nucleotides are TGTGCCAGCAGCTTAGTGGTCCAGGGGTACTCACCCCTCCACTTT. Translating gives CASSLVVQGYSPLHF.

The chain uses TRBV5-1 and TRBJ2-1, with D possibly being TRBD2 (5 bases). Germline V gene data show CDR1 as SGHRS and CDR2 as YFSETQ. V was clipped by 4 bases and J by 5 bases, with 16 bases between them. The length of the CDR3 is 15 residues. The CDR3 nucleotides are TGCGCCAGCAGCCCCGACGGACTGGCTAACAATGAGCAGTTCTTC. This translates into CASSPDGLANNEQFF.

The chain links TRBV6-1 to TRBJ1-2; 10 bases agree with TRBD1. The CDR3 covers 16 residues. Trimming cost V 0 bases and J 5 bases; bases outside gene matches: 6. The germline V gene encodes CDR1 MNHNS and CDR2 SASEGT. The CDR3 DNA follows: TGTGCCAGCAGTGAAGCGTGGGGACAGGGGAGGTATGGCTACACCTTC. Its translation: CASSEAWGQGRYGYTF.

The genes are TRBV7-6 and TRBJ2-5; D may match TRBD1 or TRBD2 (5 bases each). This CDR3 comprises 17 residues. V was cut by 2 bases and J by 1 base, with 17 bases left in between. The germline CDR1 and CDR2 sequences are SGHVS and FNYEAQ. The CDR3 is CASSLLRGPGSQETQYF. CDR3 sequence (DNA): TGTGCCAGCAGCTTACTGAGGGGCCCGGGCTCCCAAGAGACCCAGTACTTC. The complete variable domain, with remaining parts taken from reference TRBV7-6 and TRBJ2-5, reads GAGVSQSPRYKVTKRGQDVALRCDPISGHVSLYWYRQALGQGPEFLTYFNYEAQQDKSGLPNDRFSAERPEGSISTLTIQRTEQRDSAMYRCASSLLRGPGSQETQYFGPGTRLLVL.

The chain is built from TRBV7-3 and TRBJ2-2, with TRBD2 matching over 7 bases. V shed 5 bases and J 5 bases; nucleotides not matched to a gene: 8. CDR3 size: 15 residues. Germline values: CDR1 SGHTA, CDR2 FQGTGA. In DNA form, the CDR3 reads TGTGCCAGCAGCGAACAACCCGGGGGGACCGGGGAGCTGTTTTTT. Encoded protein: CASSEQPGGTGELFF.

The chain carries TRBV28 and TRBJ1-5; D unclear. The V gene's germline CDR1 is MDHEN and CDR2 SYDVKM. The V and J ends lost 6 bases and 9 bases respectively, with 12 bases between them. The CDR3 contains 12 residues. The chain's CDR3 is CASSRLKGPQHF. CDR3 nucleotide sequence: TGTGCCAGCAGCCGATTAAAAGGGCCCCAGCATTTT.

The table lists this clone with a count of one. The chain employs TRBV27 and TRBJ1-2; 7 bases match TRBD1. Germline lookup yields CDR1 MNHEY and CDR2 SMNVEV (reference sequence). The CDR3 sequence is 15 residues long. Unmatched junction bases numbered 6, after V lost 5 bases and J lost 0 bases. The CDR3 region is CASSPRDSPNYGYTF. Written as DNA, the CDR3 is TGTGCCAGCAGTCCCCGGGACAGCCCTAACTATGGCTACACCTTC.

In this sample, this clone turned up once. The gene calls are TRBV19 and TRBJ1-5; D possibly corresponds to TRBD1 (5 bases). This CDR3 spans 13 amino acids. V was cut by 9 bases and J by 9 bases, with 18 bases left in between. Per the germline V gene, CDR1 is LNHDA and CDR2 is SQIVND (reference sequence). The CDR3 DNA follows: TGTGCCAGCCGTGGGGACGGCGTGAGGCCCCAGCATTTT. Encoded protein: CASRGDGVRPQHF.

This clone was recorded once. The chain has TRBV11-1 and TRBJ2-3; D could derive from TRBD1 or TRBD2 (5 bases each). CDR3 length: 17 residues. The V end was cut by 3 bases, the J end by 1 base, with 17 bases between. Looked up from germline, CDR1 is SGHAT and CDR2 is FQDESV (reference sequence). The CDR3 reads CASSLGKLGTGTDTQYF. Here the CDR3 DNA reads TGTGCCAGCAGCTTGGGGAAACTAGGGACGGGCACAGATACGCAGTATTTT.

The rearrangement joins TRBV7-9 to TRBJ2-7; no firm D call. Trimming left V 2 bases short and J 9 bases short, with 14 bases between. This CDR3 spans 13 amino acids. Germline-derived CDR1 and CDR2 are SEHNR and FQNEAQ (reference sequence). In DNA form, the CDR3 reads TGTGCCAGCAGCTTATCGGTGGGGATTCGGCAGTACTTC. It encodes CASSLSVGIRQYF.

The V and J genes are TRBV5-6 and TRBJ1-5, with no clear D. The CDR3 loop spans 15 amino acids. Germline V lookup: CDR1 SGHDT, CDR2 YYEEEE. Trimming cost V 2 bases and J 2 bases, with 11 bases left between them. Here the CDR3 reads CASSFRGVGNQPQHF. The CDR3 DNA is TGTGCCAGCAGCTTTCGTGGAGTGGGCAATCAGCCCCAGCATTTT.

This sequence joins TRBV9 and TRBJ2-2; D unresolved. V was shortened by 0 bases and J by 7 bases, with 4 bases between the two germline ends. This CDR3 region has 12 residues. Germline V lookup: CDR1 SGDLS, CDR2 YYNGEE. The CDR3 is CASSVVSGELFF. The DNA for the CDR3 is TGTGCCAGCAGCGTAGTGAGCGGGGAGCTGTTTTTT.

This chain joins TRBV19 and TRBJ1-1; D gene uncertain. Germline CDR1 is LNHDA and CDR2 is SQIVND (reference sequence). With 5 bases removed from V and 0 bases from J, the gap between germline ends came to 7 bases. The CDR3 is 13 residues long. In DNA, the CDR3 is TGTGCCAGTAGTCCCTCTCTGAACACTGAAGCTTTCTTT. It codes for CASSPSLNTEAFF.

This clone appeared a single time. The J gene is TRBJ2-1, the V gene TRBV6-1; TRBD1 matches at 7 bases. This CDR3 contains 15 residues. Germline assignment: CDR1 MNHNS and CDR2 SASEGT. Trimming at V came to 7 bases and at J to 2 bases, leaving 8 bases not matched to a gene. The CDR3 sequence is CASTSRGKTYNEQFF. CDR3 bases: TGTGCCAGCACCAGCAGGGGGAAGACCTACAATGAGCAGTTCTTC.

The rearrangement joins TRBV14 to TRBJ1-1; unclear D gene. The germline V and J ends were trimmed by 2 bases and 1 base, with 5 bases remaining between them. From germline, CDR1 is SGHDN and CDR2 FVKESK. The CDR3 length is 13 residues. The CDR3 sequence is CASSQSRNTEAFF. For the CDR3, the DNA is TGTGCCAGCAGCCAATCCCGGAACACTGAAGCTTTCTTT.

The chain uses TRBV5-1 and TRBJ1-1; TRBD1 matches 9 bases. CDR3 length equals 14 residues. The germline V gene has CDR1 SGHRS and CDR2 YFSETQ. Trimming took 3 bases from V and 0 from J; bases not matched to a gene: 0. In DNA, the CDR3 is TGCGCCAGCAGCTGGACAGGGGTGAACACTGAAGCTTTCTTT. Its protein product is CASSWTGVNTEAFF.

V usage is TRBV16 and J usage is TRBJ2-7, with a tentative D call TRBD1 (5 bases). Per germline, CDR1 KGHSY and CDR2 FQNENV. Trimming left V 0 bases short and J 3 bases short, with 12 bases between. The length of the CDR3 is 15 residues. The CDR3 sequence is CASSQSGQGIYEQYF. The CDR3 DNA reads TGTGCCAGCAGCCAATCGGGCCAGGGCATCTACGAGCAGTACTTC.

The rearrangement uses TRBV28 and TRBJ1-1, with 7 bases fitting TRBD1. This CDR3 comprises 14 residues. In germline, CDR1 is MDHEN, CDR2 SYDVKM. Trimming removed 3 bases from V and 4 bases from J; junction bases left unmatched: 5. CDR3 protein: CASSLNQGGTEAFF. CDR3 in DNA: TGTGCCAGCAGTTTGAACCAGGGGGGCACTGAAGCTTTCTTT.

V usage is TRBV11-2 and J usage is TRBJ2-1, with 7 bases lining up with TRBD1. The CDR3 is 15 residues long. V lost 0 bases and J lost 7; bases outside the gene matches: 6. Germline V lookup: CDR1 SGHAT, CDR2 FQNNGV. CDR3 DNA: TGTGCCAGCAGCTTAGACGGGACAGTGGGGAATGAGCAGTTCTTC. Translating it yields CASSLDGTVGNEQFF.

The chain couples TRBV15 to TRBJ1-1, with 8 bases aligning to TRBD1. CDR1 and CDR2 from the germline V gene are LNHNV and YYDKDF (reference sequence). V lost 3 bases to trimming and J lost 3 bases; unmatched junction nucleotides: 3. The CDR3 covers 14 residues. The CDR3 DNA reads as TGTGCCACCAGCAGGCGGACAGGGCACACTGAAGCTTTCTTT. Residues: CATSRRTGHTEAFF.

The chain joins TRBV6-1 to TRBJ2-2, with D uncertain. This CDR3 is built from 12 residues. Trimming left V 8 bases short and J 0 bases short, with 4 bases between. Germline V CDR1 and CDR2: MNHNS, SASEGT. This CDR3 reads CASPANTGELFF. CDR3 coding DNA: TGTGCCAGCCCAGCGAACACCGGGGAGCTGTTTTTT.

The chain has TRBV30 and TRBJ2-7; D not resolved. Germline assignment: CDR1 GTSNPN and CDR2 SVGIG (reference sequence). The length of the CDR3 is 12 residues. Trimming cost V 1 base and J 13 bases, with 17 bases left between them. CDR3 nucleotides: TGTGCCTGGAGTGATTTTGCCGTAGTGTTCTACTTC. This encodes CAWSDFAVVFYF.

The chain employs TRBV15 and TRBJ2-1; D remains unclear. V shed 0 bases and J shed 9 bases, with 9 bases lying between them. Germline CDR1 LNHNV, CDR2 YYDKDF (reference sequence). The CDR3 length is 13 residues. CDR3 sequence reads: CATSRDSFREQFF. The CDR3 DNA is TGTGCCACCAGCAGAGACTCATTCCGTGAGCAGTTCTTC.

V and J are TRBV19 and TRBJ1-5; a weak D match, TRBD1 (5 bases). Trimming took off 4 bases at V and 4 bases at J, with 11 bases between the two ends. Germline values: CDR1 LNHDA, CDR2 SQIVND (reference sequence). The CDR3 covers 14 residues. The CDR3 protein is CASSTPQGNQPQHF. The CDR3 nucleotides are TGTGCCAGTAGTACCCCTCAGGGAAATCAGCCCCAGCATTTT.